This T cell receptor (beta chain) was recovered during a study of blood T cell repertoires in COVID-19. About the study: The study drew acute and convalescent COVID-19 samples from the United States, Italy and Spain. Sample material is recorded as cDNA or gDNA derived from T cells, B-cell-depleted T cells, or PBMCs.

In the source study's methods: Scientists estimated how many nucleated cells there were by amplifying reference gene primers. Clones were read by immunoSEQ multiplex PCR, and TCRdb kept only the in-frame ones, dropping some. V, J and clone size are those of that table, while D and trimming were read from the DNA. The sample carries a few hundred thousand clones, approximately 87% recorded once. The length of the CDR3 is 16 residues. Unmatched junction bases numbered 12, after V lost 5 bases and J lost 4 bases. Germline loops: CDR1 SGHTA, CDR2 FQGNSA. The specimen sequenced was peripheral blood. The source is a woman aged 45 to 65 with acute or convalescent COVID-19. The genes are TRBV7-2 and TRBJ2-7; 9 bases are shared with TRBD1. CDR3 bases: TGTGCCAGCAGCGACGCCTTACAGGGGGCCGCTTACGAGCAGTACTTC. Amino acid sequence: CASSDALQGAAYEQYF.